Listed here are 26 T cell receptor beta chains from one sample, sequenced in a study of cytomegalovirus exposure and HLA in healthy donors. Use of 60 Vbeta and 13 Jbeta primers characterized the PCR. The repertoire was sequenced with immunoSEQ multiplex PCR; TCRdb's copy has only in-frame clones and lacks some. The table shows about 200,000 clones, with 86% occurring only once. Sequencing was done on a sample of PBMCs. The receptors come from a young woman in good health and CMV-seronegative.

This clone came up a few times. This chain connects TRBV7-9 to TRBJ2-1; D is perhaps TRBD2 (6 bases). In germline, CDR1 is SEHNR, CDR2 FQNEAQ (reference sequence). V gave up 5 bases and J gave up 12 bases, with 11 bases separating them. CDR3 length: 11 residues. CDR3 amino acids: CASSRLEGQFF. As DNA, the CDR3 is TGTGCCAGCAGCAGACTAGAAGGGCAGTTCTTC.

The chain carries TRBV28 and TRBJ1-5; the D is unclear. There are 16 residues in the CDR3. The germline V gene encodes CDR1 MDHEN and CDR2 SYDVKM. V shed 4 bases and J shed 1 base, with 14 bases lying between them. CDR3 nucleotides: TGTGCCAGCAGTTACCGGAGGGCATCGAGCAATCAGCCCCAGCATTTT. Translating it yields CASSYRRASSNQPQHF.

V gene TRBV5-1 combines with J gene TRBJ2-4; D uncertain. The germline V gene has CDR1 SGHRS and CDR2 YFSETQ. CDR3 size: 13 residues. Trimming took off 0 bases at V and 9 bases at J, with 10 bases between the two ends. For the CDR3, the DNA is TGCGCCAGCAGCTTGGAACCCAGTGGCATTCAGTACTTC. This gives the protein CASSLEPSGIQYF.

The CDR3, as DNA: TGTGCCAGCAGTTTATCGGGACTAGGCTCCTACGAGCAGTACTTC. Its protein product is CASSLSGLGSYEQYF. The chain employs TRBV27 and TRBJ2-7; 8 nucleotides match TRBD2. Germline CDR1 MNHEY, CDR2 SMNVEV (reference sequence). The CDR3 sequence is 15 residues long. V lost 0 bases and J lost 0; bases outside the gene matches: 1.

The chain combines TRBV4-1 with TRBJ1-4; perhaps TRBD1 as D (5 bases). CDR3 length: 16 amino acids. The V and J ends lost 0 bases and 3 bases respectively, with 11 bases between them. CDR1 and CDR2 from the germline V gene are MGHRA and YSYEKL. The CDR3 spells CASSQEVGLPNEKLFF. The CDR3 DNA reads TGCGCCAGCAGCCAAGAGGTGGGGCTACCTAATGAAAAACTGTTTTTT.

This clone was picked up a small number of times. The chain has TRBV5-1 and TRBJ2-3; 9 bases align to TRBD1. In germline, CDR1 is SGHRS, CDR2 YFSETQ. V dropped 4 bases and J dropped 1; count of bases not matched to a gene: 7. There are 16 residues in the CDR3. Here the CDR3 reads CASSTPGQGGTDTQYF. The DNA for the CDR3 is TGCGCCAGCAGCACCCCGGGACAGGGTGGCACAGATACGCAGTATTTT.

The gene calls are TRBV2 and TRBJ2-1; tentatively, D is TRBD2 (6 bases). This CDR3 spans 14 amino acids. The germline V and J ends were trimmed by 6 bases and 8 bases, with 17 bases remaining between them. Germline CDR1 SNHLY, CDR2 FYNNEI. CDR3: CASSGTRIADEQFF. CDR3 nucleotides: TGTGCCAGCAGCGGGACTCGCATCGCAGATGAGCAGTTCTTC.

The chain recombines TRBV5-1 with TRBJ2-3; D might be TRBD2 (6 bases). V lost 2 bases and J lost 0, with 10 bases in between. Germline V gene sequence: CDR1 SGHRS, CDR2 YFSETQ. The CDR3 loop spans 15 amino acids. CDR3 DNA: TGCGCCAGCAGCTTTAGCGGACCTAGCACAGATACGCAGTATTTT. It codes for CASSFSGPSTDTQYF.

This clone was observed once. The chain combines TRBV9 with TRBJ2-3; 9 nucleotides line up with TRBD2. Germline values: CDR1 SGDLS, CDR2 YYNGEE. The CDR3 extends over 15 amino acids. V lost 5 bases to trimming and J lost 0 bases; unmatched junction nucleotides: 4. This CDR3 reads CASSFSGGSTDTQYF. CDR3 DNA sequence: TGTGCCAGCAGTTTTAGCGGGGGTAGCACAGATACGCAGTATTTT.

The chain recombines TRBV5-1 with TRBJ2-1, with D hard to call. The germline CDR1 and CDR2 sequences are SGHRS and YFSETQ. CDR3 length: 14 amino acids. The ends were cut back, 4 bases at V and 6 bases at J, with 14 bases in the middle. In nucleotides, the CDR3 is TGCGCCAGCAGCCAAATACAGAACGCCAATGAGCAGTTCTTC. It translates to CASSQIQNANEQFF.

This chain joins TRBV28 and TRBJ1-4; TRBD1 matches at 10 bases. Germline V lookup: CDR1 MDHEN, CDR2 SYDVKM. V gave up 8 bases and J gave up 8 bases; unmatched junction bases: 2. The CDR3 contains 12 residues. CDR3 amino acids: CASGTGEEKLFF. The CDR3 coding sequence is TGTGCCAGCGGGACAGGGGAAGAAAAACTGTTTTTT.

V is TRBV6-4 and J is TRBJ2-3; possibly TRBD2 for D (6 bases). CDR3 size: 14 residues. Germline CDR1 and CDR2: MRHNA and SNTAGT. V was clipped by 4 bases and J by 3 bases, with 11 bases between them. The CDR3 DNA reads TGTGCCAGCAGTGCGGAGGGTTGGACAGATACGCAGTATTTT. Translation: CASSAEGWTDTQYF.

DNA of the CDR3: TGTGCCAGCAGCTTAACGGCTAGCAACTATGAGCAGTTCTTC. This encodes CASSLTASNYEQFF. The chain has TRBV7-3 and TRBJ2-1; TRBD2 might be the D (5 bases). V was cut by 0 bases and J by 8 bases, with 11 bases left in between. This CDR3 has 14 amino acids. Germline loops: CDR1 SGHTA, CDR2 FQGTGA.

The V and J genes are TRBV6-1 and TRBJ2-1; 8 bases agree with TRBD2. This CDR3 comprises 14 residues. Germline V gene lookup returns CDR1 MNHNS and CDR2 SASEGT. With 4 bases clipped from V and 6 bases from J, the junction kept 5 bases outside the gene matches. The CDR3 loop is CASSGHRGGNEQFF. The CDR3 DNA sequence: TGTGCCAGCAGTGGTCATCGGGGGGGCAATGAGCAGTTCTTC.

This clone was counted only a few times. J is TRBJ2-1 and V is TRBV9, with D possibly TRBD1 on 5 matching bases. The CDR3 length is 13 residues. V lost 4 bases and J 6 bases, leaving 11 bases between the germline ends. CDR1 and CDR2 from the germline V gene are SGDLS and YYNGEE. DNA for the CDR3: TGTGCCAGCAGCCCGAGACAGTTCAATGAGCAGTTCTTC. It encodes CASSPRQFNEQFF.

This rearrangement joins TRBV5-4 to TRBJ2-7, with 7 bases identical to TRBD1. The CDR3 contains 14 residues. With 2 bases clipped from V and 2 bases from J, the junction kept 4 bases outside the gene matches. CDR1 and CDR2 from the germline V gene are SGHNT and YYREEE (reference sequence). Written as DNA, the CDR3 is TGTGCCAGCAGCTTCGACAGGGCCCCCTACGAGCAGTACTTC. Its translation: CASSFDRAPYEQYF.

V gene TRBV29-1 combines with J gene TRBJ2-1, with TRBD2 identical over 10 bases. There are 16 residues in the CDR3. With 2 bases clipped from V and 2 bases from J, the junction kept 6 bases outside the gene matches. CDR1 and CDR2 from the germline V gene are SQVTM and ANQGSEA. DNA of the CDR3: TGCAGCGTTGAATTTGTGACTAGCGGGCCCTACAATGAGCAGTTCTTC. This codes for CSVEFVTSGPYNEQFF.

The chain employs TRBV7-2 and TRBJ1-1; 9 bases are a match to TRBD1. Looked up from germline, CDR1 is SGHTA and CDR2 is FQGNSA. The CDR3 covers 16 residues. With 6 bases clipped from V and 0 bases from J, the junction kept 8 bases outside the gene matches. CDR3 bases: TGTGCCAGCAGACTGGGACAGGGACGCATGAACACTGAAGCTTTCTTT. This encodes CASRLGQGRMNTEAFF.

This chain joins TRBV6-5 and TRBJ2-7; TRBD1 agrees at 8 bases. J gave up 1 base and V 2 bases, and 4 bases lay outside the gene matches. This CDR3 comprises 15 residues. Germline V CDR1 and CDR2: MNHEY, SVGAGI. This chain's CDR3 is CASSYPDRGSYEQYF. In DNA, the CDR3 is TGTGCCAGCAGTTACCCAGACAGGGGTTCCTACGAGCAGTACTTC.

This clone is a singleton in its sample. J is TRBJ2-1 and V is TRBV28, with 11 bases identical to TRBD2. Germline CDR1 and CDR2: MDHEN and SYDVKM. This CDR3 is 15 amino acids long. Trimming took 8 bases from V and 10 from J; bases not matched to a gene: 13. The chain's CDR3 is CASLPTSGTTREQFF. The CDR3 nucleotides read TGTGCCAGCCTCCCGACTAGCGGGACCACGAGGGAGCAGTTCTTC.

The chain links TRBV28 to TRBJ1-1, with TRBD1 matching 7 bases. V lost 1 base, J lost 4 bases, and 6 bases stayed unmatched. CDR1 MDHEN and CDR2 SYDVKM come from the germline V gene. The CDR3 sequence is 15 residues long. The CDR3 DNA sequence: TGTGCCAGCAGTTTATCGCGGCAGGGGGGCACTGAAGCTTTCTTT. It is translated as CASSLSRQGGTEAFF.

The chain uses TRBV28 and TRBJ1-2; no definite D call. Germline CDR1 MDHEN, CDR2 SYDVKM. There are 15 residues in the CDR3. V was trimmed by 8 bases and J by 0 bases, leaving 16 bases between them. The CDR3 region is CASRPGESTNYGYTF. CDR3 nucleotide sequence: TGTGCCAGCCGTCCCGGGGAGAGCACTAACTATGGCTACACCTTC.

The V call is TRBV28, the J call TRBJ1-5; possibly TRBD1 for D (5 bases). There are 14 residues in the CDR3. Trimming shortened V by 1 base and J by 6 bases, and 10 bases separated the two germline ends. Per germline, CDR1 MDHEN and CDR2 SYDVKM. The CDR3 reads CASSLLRRGQPQHF. The DNA of the CDR3 is TGTGCCAGCAGTTTATTAAGGAGGGGTCAGCCCCAGCATTTT.

The chain uses TRBV7-9 and TRBJ1-2, with 10 bases identical to TRBD1. Trimming took 8 bases from V and 7 from J; bases not matched to a gene: 16. Germline CDR1 reads SEHNR; CDR2 reads FQNEAQ (reference sequence). The length of the CDR3 is 16 residues. For the CDR3, the DNA is TGTGCCAGCGGAGGAAAGACAGGGGGCGCGAGTCTTGGCTACACCTTC. This gives the protein CASGGKTGGASLGYTF.

J is TRBJ1-1 and V is TRBV18; TRBD1 is a possible D gene (5 bases). This CDR3 spans 15 amino acids. The germline CDR1 and CDR2 sequences are KGHSH and LQKENI. Trimming shortened V by 3 bases and J by 1 base, and 12 bases separated the two germline ends. CDR3 protein: CASSPANGGNTEAFF. The CDR3 DNA reads TGTGCCAGCTCACCGGCGAACGGGGGGAACACTGAAGCTTTCTTT.

The rearrangement joins TRBV19 to TRBJ1-1, with TRBD1 identical over 11 bases. The trim removed 6 bases at V and 3 bases at J, leaving 9 bases unmatched. Germline values: CDR1 LNHDA, CDR2 SQIVND (reference sequence). There are 16 residues in the CDR3. This CDR3 is CASRKHPGQGDTEAFF. CDR3 DNA sequence: TGTGCCAGTAGGAAGCATCCGGGACAGGGGGACACTGAAGCTTTCTTT.